A selection of T cell receptor beta chains follows, all from one sample in a study of blood T cells in healthy people across ages. One entry per CDR3 protein results from TCRdb running MiXCR on the 5' RACE reads. The sample consists of about 650,000 distinct CDR3 sequences, approximately 31% of them appearing once. The sample comprised blood. These receptors originate from a woman of 80 years or more in good health. The CDR3 runs from the conserved cysteine through the conserved F or W. D genes are given only for firm matches. Clone sizes are given selectively: once, few, many, or a class where the clone is expanded.

CDR3aa,CDR3nt,abundance,v_gene,j_gene,d_gene
CAWRSDSNQPQHF,TGTGCCTGGAGATCAGATAGCAATCAGCCCCAGCATTTT,.,TRBV30,TRBJ1-5,.
CASSERVEQFF,TGTGCCAGCAGTGAAAGGGTTGAGCAGTTCTTC,few,TRBV25-1,TRBJ2-1,.
CAGSLGTGVDTGELFF,TGTGCCGGCAGCTTAGGGACAGGGGTGGACACCGGGGAGCTGTTTTTT,.,TRBV5-8,TRBJ2-2,TRBD1
CTSSSQGTETQYF,TGTACCAGCAGTTCACAGGGTACAGAGACCCAGTACTTC,.,TRBV6-6,TRBJ2-5,.
CSATYSGQNQPQHF,TGCAGTGCCACGTATTCCGGGCAAAATCAGCCCCAGCATTTT,many,TRBV20-1,TRBJ1-5,.
CASRATRDRLFGGGPYEQYF,TGTGCCAGCAGGGCCACCCGGGACAGATTGTTCGGAGGGGGCCCCTACGAGCAGTACTTC,.,TRBV2,TRBJ2-7,.
CASSPGQGPGYTF,TGTGCCAGCTCGCCGGGACAGGGTCCTGGCTACACCTTC,many,TRBV18,TRBJ1-2,TRBD1
CASSPVANQPQHF,TGTGCCAGCTCACCGGTGGCGAATCAGCCCCAGCATTTT,.,TRBV18,TRBJ1-5,.
CTSSSGASGYNGQFF,TGCACCAGCAGCTCGGGGGCTAGCGGCTACAATGGGCAGTTCTTC,.,TRBV5-1,TRBJ2-1,.
CASSVGAVGGGQYF,TGTGCCAGCAGCGTAGGGGCTGTGGGCGGGGGGCAGTACTTC,.,TRBV9,TRBJ2-7,TRBD2
CSVLAGGRNEQFF,TGCAGCGTTCTAGCGGGGGGGCGAAATGAGCAGTTCTTC,many,TRBV29-1,TRBJ2-1,TRBD2
CASSSGDSPTYEQYF,TGTGCCAGCAGTTCCGGGGACTCCCCTACCTACGAGCAGTACTTC,many,TRBV6-6,TRBJ2-7,.
CASSQLQLTGELFF,TGTGCCAGCAGCCAGTTACAGCTCACCGGGGAGCTGTTTTTT,.,TRBV3-1,TRBJ2-2,.
CASSYSGGTGTDTQYF,TGTGCCAGCAGTTACTCTGGGGGGACGGGCACAGATACGCAGTATTTT,many,TRBV6-5,TRBJ2-3,.
CASSIPSGTGRSPQHF,TGTGCCAGCAGCATCCCCTCCGGGACAGGGAGATCGCCCCAGCATTTT,.,TRBV6-4,TRBJ1-5,TRBD1
CATAPQGSSYEQYF,TGTGCCACTGCCCCACAGGGATCTTCCTACGAGCAGTACTTC,many,TRBV27,TRBJ2-7,.
CASSTSGGASETQYF,TGTGCCAGCAGCACTAGCGGGGGGGCCTCGGAGACCCAGTACTTC,many,TRBV7-9,TRBJ2-5,TRBD2
CASSSRGGLSNEQFF,TGTGCCAGCAGTTCCCGGGGGGGCCTATCAAATGAGCAGTTCTTC,many,TRBV28,TRBJ2-1,TRBD2
CASSLEGARNSPLHF,TGTGCCAGCAGTTTAGAAGGGGCTAGGAATTCACCCCTCCACTTT,.,TRBV11-2,TRBJ1-6,.
CASSLEQGARTEAFF,TGCGCCAGCAGCTTGGAACAGGGGGCTCGCACTGAAGCTTTCTTT,.,TRBV5-1,TRBJ1-1,TRBD1